This T cell receptor (beta chain) was recorded in a study of shared clonotypes between healthy human individuals. Study results and caveats: With few donors, the genetic and exposure-history diversity represented was limited.

As regards this clone: Its antigen is not identified.

Some 28,000 T cell genomes (about 0.2 ug DNA) went into each sorted-subset replicate. Clones were read by immunoSEQ multiplex PCR, and TCRdb kept only the in-frame ones, dropping some. The sample yields about 2 million clones, roughly 95% seen once. Trimming left V 8 bases short and J 2 bases short, with 12 bases between. CDR1 is MGHDK and CDR2 is SYGVNS in the germline V gene. CDR3 length: 13 residues. CD8 cells regarded as naive lacked CD45RO, were positively chosen for CCR7, and omitted terminally differentiated effector memory CD45RA+ cells. Donation came from healthy HIV-negative adults that had no recent acute infections or vaccinations. Donors comprised only Caucasian adults living in Nashville, Tennessee.

The sequence was obtained from a man between 18 and 29 years old in good health. Sequencing input: naive CD8+ T cells sorted from blood. This chain joins TRBV25-1 and TRBJ1-2; D may be TRBD1 (6 bases). CDR3 residues: CASGERGNYGYTF. The CDR3 nucleotides are TGTGCCAGCGGGGAGAGGGGGAACTATGGCTACACCTTC.